The next 10 T cell receptor beta chains were all read from a single sample in a study of T cells in Graves' hyperthyroidism and ophthalmopathy. Researchers took RNA transcripts and amplified the TCR beta CDR3 regions from them. The HTBI primer set was used in a first-round RT-PCR of the TCR CDR3. MiXCR, applied by TCRdb to the multiplex PCR reads, yields one record per CDR3 protein. The sample shows nearly 750,000 distinct CDR3 sequences, 30% to 40% of them seen only once. Source material: blood. These receptors came from a woman in her forties with Graves' hyperthyroidism.

The sample holds a few counts of this clonotype. V and J are TRBV9 and TRBJ1-1; weak D call: TRBD1 (6 bases). The CDR3 totals 15 residues. V lost 5 bases to trimming and J lost 5 bases, with 19 bases between them. Germline CDR1 SGDLS, CDR2 YYNGEE. CDR3 loop: CASRRGGAGETEAFF. The CDR3 DNA sequence: TGTGCCAGCAGGAGGGGGGGGGCCGGAGAGACTGAAGCTTTCTTT.

On this clonotype: A clone one base away is much larger, so this may be a read error. The V and J genes are TRBV5-1 and TRBJ2-6; tentative D call: TRBD1 (6 bases). This CDR3 contains 18 residues. Germline CDR1 reads SGHRS; CDR2 reads YFSETQ. CDR3 DNA: TGCGCCAGCAGCTTGGAGGCCCTCACAGGGTCTGGGGCCAACGCCCTGACTTTC. It is translated as CASSLEALTGSGANALTF.

The chain couples TRBV12-5 to TRBJ1-2, with D possibly being TRBD1 (6 bases). Trimming took off 5 bases at V and 3 bases at J, with 13 bases between the two ends. The CDR3 length is 14 residues. Germline V lookup: CDR1 LGHNT, CDR2 FRNRAP. As DNA, the CDR3 is TGTGCTAGTGGTCCTCACAGGGCTTACTATGGCTACACCTTC. Translation: CASGPHRAYYGYTF.

This clonotype showed up many times. This chain uses TRBV9 with TRBJ1-6; perhaps TRBD1 as D (5 bases). Germline V gene data show CDR1 as SGDLS and CDR2 as YYNGEE. The V and J ends lost 3 bases and 9 bases respectively, with 13 bases between them. The CDR3 totals 14 residues. CDR3 DNA: TGTGCCAGCAGCGAGGGTGGGGGTTTTTCACCCCTCCACTTT. It yields the protein CASSEGGGFSPLHF.

This clonotype was seen a handful of times. The chain employs TRBV13 and TRBJ1-2, with TRBD1 matching 10 bases. The CDR3 has 16 residues. Germline V gene lookup returns CDR1 PRHDT and CDR2 FYEKMQ (reference sequence). Trimming removed 6 bases from V and 7 bases from J; junction bases left unmatched: 14. The CDR3 nucleotides read TGTGCCAGCAGACAGACAGGGGGCGTGCACGGTGGTGGCTACACCTTC. It specifies CASRQTGGVHGGGYTF.

This clonotype showed up many times. V is TRBV20-1 and J is TRBJ1-2; 10 bases are a match to TRBD1. The CDR3 spans 15 residues. Germline CDR1 and CDR2: DFQATT and SNEGSKA (reference sequence). The trim removed 3 bases at V and 6 bases at J, leaving 10 bases unmatched. The CDR3 bases are TGCAGTGCTAGGCTGACAGGGGGCGCGGGGGATGGCTACACCTTC. It yields the protein CSARLTGGAGDGYTF.

This clonotype appeared a few times. Here the CDR3 reads CASSYQGTGGQPQHF. CDR3 DNA sequence: TGTGCCAGCAGTTACCAGGGGACAGGGGGGCAGCCCCAGCATTTT. The genes are TRBV6-5 and TRBJ1-5; 11 nucleotides agree with TRBD1. The CDR3 has 15 residues. In germline, CDR1 is MNHEY, CDR2 SVGAGI. Germline trimming cut 2 bases from V and 7 bases from J; bases unmatched to any gene: 4.

The sample holds many counts of this clonotype. This chain joins TRBV29-1 and TRBJ2-2; D gene ambiguous. Germline V gives CDR1 SQVTM, CDR2 ANQGSEA. CDR3 length: 10 residues. V was clipped by 6 bases and J by 7 bases, with 6 bases between them. CDR3 sequence (DNA): TGCAGCGTACGGAGCGGGGAGCTGTTTTTT. Protein: CSVRSGELFF.

The rearrangement joins TRBV7-2 to TRBJ1-6; D perhaps matches TRBD1 (5 bases). There are 15 residues in the CDR3. Germline CDR1 is SGHTA and CDR2 is FQGNSA. Trimming took off 1 base at V and 10 bases at J, with 14 bases between the two ends. The CDR3 coding sequence is TGTGCCAGCAGCTTAGGAGGCAGGGTAGACTCACCCCTCCACTTT. The encoded protein is CASSLGGRVDSPLHF.

This clonotype showed up just a few times. V is TRBV3-1 and J is TRBJ1-4; no definite D call. With 3 bases removed from V and 3 bases from J, the gap between germline ends came to 5 bases. The CDR3 runs to 13 residues. The germline gives CDR1 LGHDT, CDR2 YNNKEL (reference sequence). The DNA of the CDR3 is TGTGCCAGCAGCCACAGTCCTAATGAAAAACTGTTTTTT. This gives the protein CASSHSPNEKLFF.